This TCR beta chain is from a study of control samples from healthy donors and cancer patients. Method: immunoSEQ multiplex PCR; TCRdb's copy keeps in-frame clones and lacks some. The profile shows 120,000 or so clones, about 87% of them singletons. V shed 4 bases, J shed 2 bases, and the junction held 3 bases outside the gene matches. This CDR3 is 14 amino acids long. The V gene's germline CDR1 is SEHNR and CDR2 FQNEAQ (reference sequence). The receptor was isolated from a man under 40 in good health. The chain has TRBV7-9 and TRBJ1-2; 8 bases match TRBD1. Sequencing was carried out using blood. The CDR3 protein is CASSSRDRNYGYTF. In nucleotides, the CDR3 is TGTGCCAGCAGCTCCCGGGACAGGAACTATGGCTACACCTTC.